This T cell receptor beta chain was captured by sequencing in a study of identical twins. This clonotype came up once. In TCRdb, the 5' RACE reads were re-called with MiXCR into one record per CDR3 protein. Among about 1.7 million distinct CDR3 sequences listed, about 30% were seen once. The sequenced sample consisted of cord blood. This sequence originates from a newborn girl in good health.

In nucleotides, the CDR3 is TGTGCCAGCAGCTTAGCAGGGGGGGCCGGGAGCACTGAAGCTTTCTTT. The encoded protein is CASSLAGGAGSTEAFF. This chain uses TRBV7-9 with TRBJ1-1; D may be TRBD1 (6 bases). Trimming stripped 0 bases from V and 4 bases from J, with 15 bases between. Looked up from germline, CDR1 is SEHNR and CDR2 is FQNEAQ (reference sequence). The CDR3 runs to 16 residues.